This T cell receptor (beta chain) was retrieved from a study of blood T cell repertoires in COVID-19. Study background: Nucleic acid was either cDNA or gDNA, and it came from T cells, B-cell-depleted T cells, or PBMCs.

Profiled with immunoSEQ multiplex PCR; TCRdb holds only in-frame clones, not every one. Of 210,000 or so clones in the sample, 92% were seen once. The CDR3 has 15 residues. Unmatched junction bases numbered 10, after V lost 6 bases and J lost 3 bases. The germline gives CDR1 LNHNV, CDR2 YYDKDF (reference sequence). This TCR was recovered from a young man with acute or convalescent COVID-19. The V and J genes are TRBV15 and TRBJ1-2, with 7 bases matching TRBD1. The source material was peripheral blood. As DNA, the CDR3 is TGTGCCACCAGGGGGATGACAGGGTTGGACTATGGCTACACCTTC. Its protein product is CATRGMTGLDYGYTF.